This T cell receptor (beta chain) is from a study of cytomegalovirus exposure and HLA in healthy donors (dated by TCRdb to about 2017). In the study overall: According to an earlier analysis of a few hundred of the donors, about 179 million T cells yielded some 120 million unique TCR beta sequences and about 280 Gb of sequence data. An early release covering roughly 600 HLA-typed donors comprised 250 to 350 gigabases of sequencing data and around 80 million unique TCR sequences. Of the roughly 390 genotyped donors, 65% to 90% fell in the genetic ancestry cluster associated with self-reported Caucasian donors. The study was designed to test whether signatures of past pathogen exposure could be identified by cataloging public T cell receptors. The study used immunosequencing to profile the T cell repertoires of hundreds of subjects and linked those repertoires to cytomegalovirus serostatus. A separate validation cohort of roughly 110 different subjects was used in addition to the roughly 640-subject first cohort. To predict cytomegalovirus infection status, the study brought together high-throughput TCR immunosequencing, statistical association of individual TCRs with disease status, and machine learning. A later analysis re-examined previously published TCR beta repertoires from about 700 donors and added high-resolution HLA genotyping to investigate patterns of TCR occurrence. The later analysis used no new phenotypic data to find candidate immune exposures, relying instead on TCR beta sequences and their occurrence across donors. To decide whether each TCR beta V gene segment behaved as functional or pseudogenic, an earlier analysis of several hundred of the donors relied on high-throughput TCR beta sequencing. Donor age, sex, ethnicity and CMV serostatus were collected together with the repertoire data. A later genetic analysis took genome-wide SNP genotypes for about 65% of the 666 donors and used that subset as a discovery cohort. Every discovery cohort repertoire had been produced on one sequencing platform. HLA typing included class I and class II loci at four-digit resolution. The number of donors typed differed by locus, with 629-630 for A, B, C, DRB1 and DQB1, 522 for DQA1, 600 to 610 for DPA1, and approximately 470 for DPB1. Because of strong linkage in the cohort, five DR-DQ haplotypes were treated as single units for association and clustering. Among about 400 genotyped donors of the cohort, an average of approximately 200,000 unique TCR beta nucleotide sequences was sequenced per donor, of which about 19% were non-productive.

What the authors observed across the whole study: At a false discovery rate of 0.05, a later analysis linked some 18,000 TCR beta sequences to specific HLA alleles. In an earlier analysis of 450 to 750 of the donors, most TCR beta V segments appeared in productive rearrangements about 90% or about 30% of the time, broadly matching IMGT annotations. A further reported finding was that TCR beta sequences accurately predicted the HLA-A and HLA-B alleles for most subjects in the first cohort. In this cohort, only TCR beta chains were sequenced, and detectable features were limited by the absence of alpha or paired-chain data. The classifier was reported to diagnose cytomegalovirus status with high specificity and sensitivity in both the original cohort and the validation cohort. A few of the identified cytomegalovirus-associated TCR beta chains were confirmed in vitro to be specific for cytomegalovirus antigens. Most CMV-associated TCR beta chains appeared to be HLA-restricted in a later analysis, and the HLA associations seemed to be driven largely by CMV exposure. HLA typing was unavailable for some donors at each locus, so association tests used only the typed subset. In a later analysis, several top co-occurrence clusters were reported to appear linked to parvovirus B19, influenza, CMV and Epstein-Barr virus. Roughly uniform sequencing depth across donors was assumed in presence/absence analyses, although this assumption may not hold. The only immune exposure information available for the cohort was CMV serostatus. Strong co-occurrence of HLA alleles, especially DR and DQ, made assigning TCR associations to individual alleles difficult. Correlated functional status among segregating V segments might reflect linkage disequilibrium, but an unknown experimental factor could not be ruled out. A total of about 150 TCR beta chains were listed by the study as associated with cytomegalovirus. Compared with the approximately 600-donor mean, donors in an Asian-associated ancestry cluster had fewer N-insertions in productive TCRs, according to a later genetic analysis. The authors suggested that the approach could potentially be generalized to other disease states and immunological phenotypes. Because counts were too low, 15 to 20 rarely observed V segments, including chromosome 9 orphons, were left out of the earlier analysis of about 620 of the donors. Because the 87-base-pair reads could not distinguish some IMGT-functional V segments, including TRBV6-2 and TRBV6-3, those segments were excluded. V-gene and J-gene trimming of TCR beta chains was associated with a missense DCLRE1C variant in a later genetic analysis, and the association was replicated in an independent cohort. According to a later analysis, TCR association rates differed among HLA loci, with DRB1 alleles showing the most associated TCRs and HLA-C alleles showing the fewest. Compared with equally common non-associated chains, HLA-associated TCR beta chains in a later analysis were more clonally expanded and had lower generation probabilities. Most TCR sequences were observed very rarely across donors, whereas some public TCRs were present in many individuals. The sequencing pipeline was judged likely to have produced a cluster of highly shared sequence variants as a technical artifact.

The cysteine opens and the phenylalanine closes a CDR3 of 14 amino acids. Of the read, only the CDR3 DNA is kept; its 42 bases are in frame from base 1. V was cut back by 6 bases and J by 5 bases, leaving a gap of 13 bases between them. The germline V gene (reference sequence) supplies CDR1 SEHNR and CDR2 FQNEAQ. Turning to this clone: Which antigen it targets is not known. Per-base qualities were not stored, and no clone one base away is much larger.

Libraries were built with the immunoSEQ multiplex PCR assay. For the multiplex PCR, a mixture combining 60 forward primers for TCR Vbeta segments and 13 reverse primers for TCR Jbeta segments was used. The CDR3 region of rearranged TCR beta genes was amplified from genomic DNA with a multiplex PCR assay. Amplified TCR beta libraries were sequenced as 87-base-pair reads on the Illumina HiSeq System. The source study handled its data this way. Across the 500 to 750 repertoires, a later analysis counted 80 million or so unique TCR beta chains, roughly 11 million of which were shared by at least two donors. A nearest-neighbor algorithm error-corrected the raw reads and collapsed the reads into unique sequences, merging closely related sequences to remove PCR and sequencing errors. CDR3 sequences were aligned to IMGT reference sequences to assign V, D and J gene segments. Each retained sequence needed at least a six-nucleotide match to both a V gene segment and a J gene segment. A rearrangement was called productive if the CDR3 had no stop codons and remained in frame with V and J, and every other rearrangement was called non-productive. Following IMGT convention, CDR3 was defined as the stretch from the second conserved V-encoded cysteine to the conserved J-encoded phenylalanine. In an earlier analysis of 587 of the donors, sequences lacking an unambiguous match to a single V gene segment were excluded. An earlier analysis of roughly 590 of the donors called V segments functional above 56.7% productive rearrangements and segregating when the between-donor standard deviation exceeded 5%. A statistical classification framework was developed to diagnose cytomegalovirus status using the catalog of TCR beta chain sequences. In a later analysis, V and J genes were assigned by comparing TCR nucleotide sequences against IMGT/GENE-DB human TR gene sequences. In a later analysis, CDR3 sequences and most-parsimonious VDJ recombination scenarios were assigned using the TCRdist pipeline. In a later analysis, every TCR beta chain was defined by the combination of its CDR3 amino acid sequence and its V-gene family, and reads without a unique V-gene family were dropped. A later analysis removed over 500 highly shared, low-generation-probability nucleotide sequences to deal with suspected cross-contamination and a sequencing artifact. A later analysis calculated a clonal expansion index for each public chain from normalized within-repertoire ranks of inferred template counts. Generation probabilities in a later analysis came from a VDJ recombination model fitted to out-of-frame rearrangements, and those results were checked against IGoR. In a later analysis, TCR-TCR, TCR-HLA and TCR-CMV co-occurrence was scored with hypergeometric tests, and a repertoire-size bias correction was applied to TCR pairs. In a later analysis, false discovery rates were estimated by permuting HLA or CMV assignments 20 times. In a later analysis, co-occurring TCRs were grouped with DBSCAN, and TCRdist sequence similarity was added when clustering was performed within HLA-allele-positive subsets. Repertoires with fewer than 30,000 or more than 120,000 public chains were left out of co-occurrence clustering, as were four to six repertoires with anomalous nucleotide sharing. This is the immuneACCESS table as TCRdb keeps it, with only in-frame sequences that have V and J called. A part of the clones is gone; compared with another copy, unresolved V genes explain less than half, and the rest is unexplained. That table is the source of V, J and clone size, and D and trimming were worked out from the DNA. Counted in this sample were over 85,000 clones; about 80% of them appeared once. The ten largest clones add up to 2.5% to 3% of the sample.

The cohort was made up of approximately 670 healthy bone marrow donors. At the time of sampling, every cohort member was nominally healthy, though immune exposures that went unrecorded were likely present. The donor was CMV seropositive and was included in the group of approximately 300 seropositive cohort members. Every donor gave a peripheral blood sample, and the peripheral blood mononuclear cells from that sample were used for TCR beta sequencing. The Qiagen DNeasy Blood Extraction Kit was used to extract genomic DNA from the blood cell samples. The sample consisted of PBMCs. The receptor was isolated from an older woman in good health and CMV-seropositive. Here the chain combines TRBV7-9 and TRBJ2-2; TRBD1 could be the D gene, as 8 bases match. In nucleotides, the sequence is TGTGCCAGCAGAGACAGGGGAGGGACCGGGGAGCTGTTTTTT. It encodes CASRDRGGTGELFF. Full variable domain (CDR3 extended with the reference TRBV7-9 and TRBJ2-2 proteins): DTGVSQNPRHKITKRGQNVTFRCDPISEHNRLYWYRQTLGQGPEFLTYFQNEAQLEKSRLLSDRFSAERPKGSFSTLEIQRTEQGDSAMYLCASRDRGGTGELFFGEGSRLTVL.